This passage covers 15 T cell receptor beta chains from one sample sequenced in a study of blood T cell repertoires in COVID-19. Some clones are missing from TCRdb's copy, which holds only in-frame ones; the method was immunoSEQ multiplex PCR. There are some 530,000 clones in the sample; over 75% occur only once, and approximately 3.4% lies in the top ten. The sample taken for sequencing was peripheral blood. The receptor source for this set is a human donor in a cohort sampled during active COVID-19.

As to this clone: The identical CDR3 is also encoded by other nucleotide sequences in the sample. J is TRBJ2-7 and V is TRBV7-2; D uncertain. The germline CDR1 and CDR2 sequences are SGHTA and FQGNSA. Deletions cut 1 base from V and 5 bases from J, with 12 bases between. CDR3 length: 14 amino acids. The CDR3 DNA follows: TGTGCCAGCAGCTTAGTGCCCGAGGCCCACGAGCAGTACTTC. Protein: CASSLVPEAHEQYF.

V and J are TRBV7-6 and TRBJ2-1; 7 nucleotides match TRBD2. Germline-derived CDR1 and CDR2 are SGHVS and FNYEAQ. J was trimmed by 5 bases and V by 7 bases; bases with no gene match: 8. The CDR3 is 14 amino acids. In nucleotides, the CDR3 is TGTGCCAGCATGGAAGGGGAGGGGAACAATGAGCAGTTCTTC. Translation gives CASMEGEGNNEQFF.

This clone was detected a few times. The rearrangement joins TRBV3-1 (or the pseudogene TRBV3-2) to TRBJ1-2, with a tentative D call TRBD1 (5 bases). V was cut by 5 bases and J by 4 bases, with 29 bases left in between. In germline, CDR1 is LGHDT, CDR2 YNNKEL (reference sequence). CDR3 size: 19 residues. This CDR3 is CASSGGANSLLSSSYGYTF. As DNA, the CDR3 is TGTGCCAGCAGCGGCGGGGCTAACAGCTTACTCTCGAGCAGCTATGGCTACACCTTC.

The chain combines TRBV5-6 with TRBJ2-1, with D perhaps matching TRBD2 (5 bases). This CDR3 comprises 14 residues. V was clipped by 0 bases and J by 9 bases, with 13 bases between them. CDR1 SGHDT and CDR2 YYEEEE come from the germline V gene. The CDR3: CASSLAPRSGEQFF. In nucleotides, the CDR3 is TGTGCCAGCAGCTTGGCCCCCCGAAGCGGTGAGCAGTTCTTC.

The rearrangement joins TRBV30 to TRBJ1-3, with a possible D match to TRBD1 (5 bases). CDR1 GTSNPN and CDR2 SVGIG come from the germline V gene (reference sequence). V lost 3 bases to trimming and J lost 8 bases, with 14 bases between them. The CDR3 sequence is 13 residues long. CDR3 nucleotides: TGTGCCTGGAGAGACCGACCGGGGGACACCATATATTTT. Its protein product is CAWRDRPGDTIYF. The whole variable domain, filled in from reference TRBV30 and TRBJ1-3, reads SQTIHQWPATLVQPVGSPLSLECTVEGTSNPNLYWYRQAAGRGLQLLFYSVGIGQISSEVPQNLSASRPQDRQFILSSKKLLLSDSGFYLCAWRDRPGDTIYFGEGSWLTVV.

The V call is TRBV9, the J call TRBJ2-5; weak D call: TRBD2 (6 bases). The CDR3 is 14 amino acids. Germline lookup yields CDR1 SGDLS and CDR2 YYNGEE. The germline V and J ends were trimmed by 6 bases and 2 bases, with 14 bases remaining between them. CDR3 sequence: CASTRWDFQETQYF. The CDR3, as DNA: TGTGCCAGCACCCGTTGGGACTTTCAAGAGACCCAGTACTTC. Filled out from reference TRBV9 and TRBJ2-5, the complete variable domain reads DSGVTQTPKHLITATGQRVTLRCSPRSGDLSVYWYQQSLDQGLQFLIQYYNGEERAKGNILERFSAQQFPDLHSELNLSSLELGDSALYFCASTRWDFQETQYFGPGTRLLVL.

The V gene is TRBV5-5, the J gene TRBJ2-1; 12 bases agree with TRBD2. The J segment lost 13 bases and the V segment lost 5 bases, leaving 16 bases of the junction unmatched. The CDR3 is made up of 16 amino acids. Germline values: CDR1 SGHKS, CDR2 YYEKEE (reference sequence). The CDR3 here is CASRNPASGRAIEQFF. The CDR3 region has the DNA TGTGCCAGCAGAAATCCGGCTAGCGGGAGGGCTATTGAACAGTTCTTC.

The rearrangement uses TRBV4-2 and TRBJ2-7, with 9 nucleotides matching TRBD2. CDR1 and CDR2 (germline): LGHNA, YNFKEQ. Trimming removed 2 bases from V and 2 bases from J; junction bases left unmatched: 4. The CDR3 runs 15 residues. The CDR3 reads CASSQKAGGTYEQYF. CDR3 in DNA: TGTGCCAGCAGCCAAAAAGCGGGAGGTACCTACGAGCAGTACTTC.

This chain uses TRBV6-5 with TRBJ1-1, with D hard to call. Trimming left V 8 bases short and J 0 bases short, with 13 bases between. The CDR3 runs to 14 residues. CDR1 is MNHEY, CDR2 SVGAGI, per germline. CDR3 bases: TGTGCCAGCGCGGCTGCACTAATGAACACTGAAGCTTTCTTT. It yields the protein CASAAALMNTEAFF.

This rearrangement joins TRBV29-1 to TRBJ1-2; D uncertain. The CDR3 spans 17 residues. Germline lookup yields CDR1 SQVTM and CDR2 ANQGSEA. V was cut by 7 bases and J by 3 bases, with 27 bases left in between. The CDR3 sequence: CSAGELGPELIYYGYTF. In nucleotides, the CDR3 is TGCAGCGCCGGGGAGTTAGGGCCCGAACTAATCTACTATGGCTACACCTTC.

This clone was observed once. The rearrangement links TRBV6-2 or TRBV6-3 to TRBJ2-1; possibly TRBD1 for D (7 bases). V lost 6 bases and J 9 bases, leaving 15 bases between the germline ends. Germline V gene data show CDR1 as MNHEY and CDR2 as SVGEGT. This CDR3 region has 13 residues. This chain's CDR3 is CASSPEGAGEQFF. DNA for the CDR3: TGTGCCAGCAGCCCGGAGGGGGCGGGTGAGCAGTTCTTC.

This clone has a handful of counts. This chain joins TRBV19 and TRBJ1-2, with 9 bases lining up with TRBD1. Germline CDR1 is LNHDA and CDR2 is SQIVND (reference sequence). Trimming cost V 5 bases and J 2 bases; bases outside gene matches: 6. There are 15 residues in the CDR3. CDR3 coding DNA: TGTGCCAGTAGTCTTCGACAGGGGGAAAACTATGGCTACACCTTC. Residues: CASSLRQGENYGYTF.

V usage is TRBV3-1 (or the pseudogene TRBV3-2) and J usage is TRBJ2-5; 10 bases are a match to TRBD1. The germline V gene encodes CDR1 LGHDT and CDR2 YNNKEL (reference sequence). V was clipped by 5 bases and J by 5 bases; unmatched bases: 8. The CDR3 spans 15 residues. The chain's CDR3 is CASSGGTGDWETQYF. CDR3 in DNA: TGTGCCAGCAGCGGCGGGACAGGGGATTGGGAGACCCAGTACTTC.

In DNA, the CDR3 is TGTGCCAGCAGCGAACAAAGCAATCAGCCCCAGCATTTT. It yields the protein CASSEQSNQPQHF. V is TRBV27 and J is TRBJ1-5; D is undetermined. CDR1 MNHEY and CDR2 SMNVEV come from the germline V gene (reference sequence). The CDR3 loop spans 13 amino acids. V was pared by 6 bases and J by 1 base, with 7 bases between.

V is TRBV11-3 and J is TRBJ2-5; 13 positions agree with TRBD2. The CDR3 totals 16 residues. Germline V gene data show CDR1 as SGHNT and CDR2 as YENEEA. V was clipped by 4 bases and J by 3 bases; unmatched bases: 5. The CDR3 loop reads CASSSGLAGEEETQYF. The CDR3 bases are TGTGCCAGCAGCTCAGGACTAGCGGGAGAGGAAGAGACCCAGTACTTC. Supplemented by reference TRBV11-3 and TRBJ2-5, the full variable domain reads EAGVVQSPRYKIIEKKQPVAFWCNPISGHNTLYWYLQNLGQGPELLIRYENEEAVDDSQLPKDRFSAERLKGVDSTLKIQPAELGDSAVYLCASSSGLAGEEETQYFGPGTRLLVL.